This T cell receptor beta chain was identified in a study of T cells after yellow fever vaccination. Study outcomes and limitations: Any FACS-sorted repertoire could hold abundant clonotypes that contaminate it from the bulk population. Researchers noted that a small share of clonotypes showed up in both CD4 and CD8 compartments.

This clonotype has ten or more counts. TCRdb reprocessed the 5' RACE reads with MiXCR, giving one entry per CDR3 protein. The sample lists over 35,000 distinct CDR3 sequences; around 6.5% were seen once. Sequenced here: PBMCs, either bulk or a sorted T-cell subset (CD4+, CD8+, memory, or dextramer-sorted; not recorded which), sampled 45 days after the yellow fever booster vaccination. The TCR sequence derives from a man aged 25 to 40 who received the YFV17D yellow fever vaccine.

The CDR3 DNA is TGTGCCAGCAGCTTAACCATCTCCTACAATGAGCAGTTCTTC. The encoded protein is CASSLTISYNEQFF. V is TRBV7-3 and J is TRBJ2-1; D gene ambiguous. Trimming stripped 0 bases from V and 0 bases from J, with 3 bases between. The CDR3 contains 14 residues. In germline, CDR1 is SGHTA, CDR2 FQGTGA.